This T cell receptor (beta chain) was obtained from a study of blood T cell repertoires in COVID-19. Study in general: The origin of the acute and convalescent COVID-19 samples was the United States, Italy and Spain.

Under the authors' procedure: Using reference gene primer amplification, nucleated cell counts were estimated. Sequencing used immunoSEQ multiplex PCR; TCRdb keeps in-frame clones, though not all of them. V, J and clone size are those of that table, while D and trimming were read from the DNA. Here the sample spans a few hundred thousand clones, around nine tenths being singletons. This clone has only one observation. The CDR3 is made up of 14 amino acids. Looked up from germline, CDR1 is SGHNT and CDR2 is YYREEE (reference sequence). Trimming removed 4 bases at V and 5 bases at J, with 15 bases between. Enrolled through a virtual design, the participants were between about 18 and 89 years of age and came from approximately 25 US areas.

This TCR was recovered from a woman in her fifties or sixties who had recovered from COVID-19. V is TRBV5-4 and J is TRBJ1-1; a weak D match, TRBD1 (6 bases). The sample comprised PBMCs or T cells enriched from blood (not recorded which). CDR3 DNA sequence: TGTGCCAGCAGCAATCAACAGGGACGGACTGAAGCTTTCTTT. Amino acid sequence: CASSNQQGRTEAFF.